Listed here are 18 T cell receptor beta chains from one sample, sequenced in a study of T cells after posttransplantation cyclophosphamide. Assay: immunoSEQ multiplex PCR; the TCRdb copy retains only in-frame clones and omits some. The record shows 12,000 or so clones for this sample, with no singletons present. The material sequenced was PBMCs. These receptor sequences come from a woman aged 40-49 years in good health, CMV-negative, and a related stem cell transplant donor.

This clone appeared a few times. This chain joins TRBV30 and TRBJ2-3, with 8 positions matching TRBD2. Unmatched junction bases numbered 7, after V lost 3 bases and J lost 2 bases. The CDR3 spans 15 residues. The germline V gene encodes CDR1 GTSNPN and CDR2 SVGIG (reference sequence). The CDR3 sequence: CAWSPLAGYTDTQYF. The CDR3 DNA reads TGTGCCTGGAGCCCCCTAGCGGGCTACACAGATACGCAGTATTTT.

Many counts were recorded for this clone. The chain's CDR3 is CASRDTGNSPLHF. The CDR3, as DNA: TGTGCCAGCAGGGATACAGGGAATTCACCCCTCCACTTT. This rearrangement joins TRBV12-3 or TRBV12-4 to TRBJ1-6; a weak D match, TRBD1 (6 bases). The CDR3 length is 13 residues. Trimming removed 6 bases from V and 7 bases from J, with 10 bases in between.

The CDR3 DNA follows: TGTGCCAGCTCCATTTCTTCCAGGCAAGAGACCCAGTACTTC. As protein: CASSISSRQETQYF. The rearrangement joins TRBV25-1 to TRBJ2-5, with D hard to call. CDR1 is MGHDK and CDR2 is SYGVNS in the germline V gene. This CDR3 is 14 amino acids long. Trimming removed 8 bases from V and 2 bases from J, with 15 bases in between.

This clone came up many times. The V gene is TRBV12-3 or TRBV12-4, the J gene TRBJ2-7; 8 positions match TRBD1. CDR3 length equals 14 residues. V shed 5 bases, J shed 0 bases, and the junction held 3 bases outside the gene matches. DNA of the CDR3: TGTGCCAGCAGTAAAACAGGGGGCTCCTACGAGCAGTACTTC. It is translated as CASSKTGGSYEQYF.

This clone was seen many times. The V and J genes are TRBV28 and TRBJ2-1, with TRBD2 matching over 14 bases. This CDR3 spans 18 amino acids. Per germline, CDR1 MDHEN and CDR2 SYDVKM. The J segment lost 6 bases and the V segment lost 5 bases, leaving 12 bases of the junction unmatched. CDR3: CASSPPGTSGSKGNEQFF. As DNA, the CDR3 is TGTGCCAGCAGTCCACCCGGGACTAGCGGGAGCAAGGGCAATGAGCAGTTCTTC.

The table lists this clone with a few counts. The J gene is TRBJ2-4, the V gene TRBV7-6, with D unresolved. The germline V gene encodes CDR1 SGHVS and CDR2 FNYEAQ. The V and J ends lost 5 bases and 7 bases respectively, with 9 bases between them. CDR3 length: 12 amino acids. As DNA, the CDR3 is TGTGCCAGCAGCCCTACCGGGAACATTCAGTACTTC. It translates to CASSPTGNIQYF.

Many counts were recorded for this clone. The chain has TRBV7-2 and TRBJ2-1; 8 bases agree with TRBD1. The trim removed 4 bases at V and 9 bases at J, leaving 8 bases unmatched. The germline gives CDR1 SGHTA, CDR2 FQGNSA. The CDR3 totals 14 residues. The CDR3 here is CASSYRGSEGEQFF. As DNA, the CDR3 is TGTGCCAGCAGCTACAGGGGGTCGGAAGGTGAGCAGTTCTTC. The variable domain in full, completed from reference TRBV7-2 and TRBJ2-1, reads GAGVSQSPSNKVTEKGKDVELRCDPISGHTALYWYRQSLGQGLEFLIYFQGNSAPDKSGLPSDRFSAERTGGSVSTLTIQRTQQEDSAVYLCASSYRGSEGEQFFGPGTRLTVL.

In its sample, this clone was seen many times. The chain has TRBV19 and TRBJ1-1, with 7 bases identical to TRBD1. Germline trimming cut 5 bases from V and 0 bases from J; bases unmatched to any gene: 3. This CDR3 region has 14 residues. CDR1 is LNHDA, CDR2 SQIVND, per germline (reference sequence). The CDR3 DNA follows: TGTGCCAGTAGTGGGACAGCTATGAACACTGAAGCTTTCTTT. This sequence encodes CASSGTAMNTEAFF.

This clone has a handful of counts. This chain links TRBV4-2 with TRBJ1-1; D is undetermined. V lost 1 base to trimming and J lost 4 bases, with 13 bases between them. This CDR3 spans 15 amino acids. Germline assignment: CDR1 LGHNA and CDR2 YNFKEQ. The CDR3 region is CASSQVKVPFTEAFF. The DNA of the CDR3 is TGTGCCAGCAGCCAAGTTAAGGTACCTTTCACTGAAGCTTTCTTT.

This clone was found many times. The CDR3 here is CASSFIRQGDYGYTF. As DNA, the CDR3 is TGTGCCAGCAGCTTTATTCGCCAGGGGGACTATGGCTACACCTTC. This chain connects TRBV5-4 to TRBJ1-2; TRBD1 matches at 7 bases. Germline CDR1 and CDR2: SGHNT and YYREEE (reference sequence). The CDR3 consists of 15 residues. The trim removed 2 bases at V and 3 bases at J, leaving 7 bases unmatched.

The chain links TRBV6-2 or TRBV6-3 to TRBJ2-3; 8 nucleotides match TRBD2. Trimming took 3 bases from V and 1 from J; bases not matched to a gene: 3. CDR1 is MNHEY and CDR2 is SVGEGT in the germline V gene. The CDR3 extends over 15 amino acids. CDR3 sequence (DNA): TGTGCCAGCAGTTATGGACTAGCCCGCACAGATACGCAGTATTTT. Translation: CASSYGLARTDTQYF.

This clone was detected ten times or more. V and J are TRBV11-1 and TRBJ2-7; D is possibly TRBD2 (7 bases). This CDR3 region has 13 residues. Germline V CDR1 and CDR2: SGHAT, FQDESV (reference sequence). Trimming pared 4 bases from V and 2 bases from J, leaving 9 bases between. CDR3 residues: CASSWRGPYEQYF. As DNA, the CDR3 is TGTGCCAGCAGCTGGCGGGGGCCCTACGAGCAGTACTTC.

This clone was recorded at least ten times. The rearrangement links TRBV6-5 to TRBJ2-3; no definite D call. Trimming left V 7 bases short and J 6 bases short, with 14 bases between. CDR3 size: 13 residues. Germline lookup yields CDR1 MNHEY and CDR2 SVGAGI. The CDR3 DNA sequence: TGTGCCAGCAAAAGGCCCGCTTCCGATACGCAGTATTTT. Translating it yields CASKRPASDTQYF.

In its sample, this clone was seen many times. V gene TRBV2 combines with J gene TRBJ2-1; 9 bases match TRBD2. CDR1 is SNHLY and CDR2 is FYNNEI in the germline V gene. V dropped 3 bases and J dropped 4; count of bases not matched to a gene: 7. The CDR3 runs to 16 residues. The CDR3 DNA follows: TGTGCCAGCAGTGATGTGGCTAGCGGGGTTTACAATGAGCAGTTCTTC. This encodes CASSDVASGVYNEQFF.

This clone was recorded at least ten times. V usage is TRBV7-9 and J usage is TRBJ2-7; D is undetermined. Germline CDR1 SEHNR, CDR2 FQNEAQ (reference sequence). The CDR3 has 13 amino acids. Trimming stripped 1 base from V and 3 bases from J, with 7 bases between. The CDR3: CASSLGSDYEQYF. The CDR3, as DNA: TGTGCCAGCAGCTTAGGTTCAGACTACGAGCAGTACTTC. The full variable domain, rest sourced from reference TRBV7-9 and TRBJ2-7, is DTGVSQNPRHKITKRGQNVTFRCDPISEHNRLYWYRQTLGQGPEFLTYFQNEAQLEKSRLLSDRFSAERPKGSFSTLEIQRTEQGDSAMYLCASSLGSDYEQYFGPGTRLTVT.

This clone was recorded at least ten times. This sequence joins TRBV7-3 and TRBJ1-1, with D hard to call. Deletions cut 0 bases from V and 0 bases from J, with 2 bases between. Germline values: CDR1 SGHTA, CDR2 FQGTGA. This CDR3 is 13 amino acids long. CDR3 DNA sequence: TGTGCCAGCAGCTTAACCATGAACACTGAAGCTTTCTTT. Protein sequence: CASSLTMNTEAFF.

This clone was observed many times. The chain has TRBV29-1 and TRBJ1-2; 10 bases align to TRBD1. The J segment lost 8 bases and the V segment lost 5 bases, leaving 8 bases of the junction unmatched. Germline CDR1 and CDR2: SQVTM and ANQGSEA. CDR3 size: 13 residues. In DNA form, the CDR3 reads TGCAGCGTTCGGACAGGGGGTTCCTTCGGCTACACCTTC. Amino acids: CSVRTGGSFGYTF. The variable domain in full, with the rest retrieved from reference TRBV29-1 and TRBJ1-2, is SAVISQKPSRDICQRGTSLTIQCQVDSQVTMMFWYRQQPGQSLTLIATANQGSEATYESGFVIDKFPISRPNLTFSTLTVSNMSPEDSSIYLCSVRTGGSFGYTFGSGTRLTVV.

This clone was recorded many times. This chain uses TRBV11-3 with TRBJ2-2, with D maybe TRBD1 (5 bases). The V end lost 6 bases, the J end lost 5 bases, and 13 bases lay between the germline ends. This CDR3 has 14 residues. Germline lookup yields CDR1 SGHNT and CDR2 YENEEA. The CDR3 DNA reads TGTGCCAGCAGTGGTGGTCAGGGAACCGGGGAGCTGTTTTTT. This translates into CASSGGQGTGELFF. Filled out from reference TRBV11-3 and TRBJ2-2, the complete variable domain reads EAGVVQSPRYKIIEKKQPVAFWCNPISGHNTLYWYLQNLGQGPELLIRYENEEAVDDSQLPKDRFSAERLKGVDSTLKIQPAELGDSAVYLCASSGGQGTGELFFGEGSRLTVL.